This entry describes one TCR beta chain. Its binding antigen is unknown. Base qualities are not recorded, but no much larger clone differs from it by a single base. The sample originates from a study of T cell clones after liver transplantation (dated by TCRdb to the late 2010s). Looking at the study overall: The samples were obtained from ITN030ST, a randomized trial that attempted immunosuppression withdrawal within 2 years after liver transplantation. Donor-reactive T cell clones were identified by TCRbeta sequencing following a pre-transplant mixed lymphocyte reaction and were subsequently tracked in post-transplant blood. Third party-reactive TCRbeta sequences were also identified from pre-transplant MLRs to serve as an antigen-independent comparator for donor-reactive sequences. Of the eight recipients, a few were HCV-positive, while the remaining recipients had been transplanted for non-autoimmune, non-viral indications. The subjects received no induction therapy and were kept on standard immunosuppression until randomization at 12-24 months post-transplant. To count as tolerant, a recipient had to stay completely off immunosuppression for at least one year without liver enzymes climbing beyond twice the upper limit of normal. Blood samples were collected pre-transplant, pre-randomization before withdrawal, and post-randomization after either full withdrawal or failed withdrawal. Of the 8 liver transplant recipients making up the studied cohort, 3 were classified as tolerant and 5 as non-tolerant. General study outcomes and caveats: Conclusions were preliminary, limited by small, heterogeneous patient numbers and non-standardized post-transplant time points. Donor-reactive sequences decreased more than third party-reactive sequences, which suggests partial antigen-specific deletion that was not related to withdrawal success. Since no allograft tissue specimens were available, donor-reactive T cells may have migrated into the graft instead of being deleted. In a couple of subjects, low numbers of available donor cells limited the measurable donor-reactive repertoire. In most of the 8 subjects, regardless of tolerance or HCV status, circulating donor-reactive CD4 TCRbeta sequences dropped significantly post-transplant. When repertoire turnover was taken into account, detection of donor-reactive sequences was significantly reduced in 7 of 8 subjects for CD4 and in 8 of 8 subjects for CD8.

Unstimulated PBMCs, after thawing, were stained for CD3, CD4 and CD8 and then FACS-sorted into CD3+CD4+ and CD3+CD8+ populations. Randomization to immunosuppression withdrawal applied to every one of the 8 studied subjects. The Qiagen DNeasy Blood and Tissue Kit was used for isolation of genomic DNA. Frozen genomic DNA underwent high-throughput TCRbeta CDR3 sequencing by immunoSEQ, including PCR amplification, mapping, bias correction and internal controls. On the study's bioinformatics: Only productive rearrangements were retained, with each unique TCRbeta sequence defined by its CDR3 nucleotide sequence together with its V and J gene. For a sequence to be called donor-reactive, it needed a frequency of at least 0.01% and at least 5-fold expansion in CFSE-low cells compared with unstimulated pre-transplant cells. Minimum frequency thresholds were set for each subject on the basis of the unstimulated sample with the lowest template count, so that a detection power of at least 90% was ensured. Jensen-Shannon divergence between the top 1000 TCRbeta sequences post-transplant and pre-transplant was used to measure repertoire turnover. Two-sided Fisher's exact tests were used to test for changes in how often donor-reactive sequences were detected. This is the immuneACCESS table as TCRdb keeps it, with only in-frame sequences that have V and J called. A part of the clones is gone; compared with another copy, unresolved V genes explain less than half, and the rest is unexplained. Clone size and V and J calls were adopted from that table, with D and trimming inferred from the DNA. This sample has 49,000 or so clones in its table, and roughly 70% of those were observed once. The ten top clones hold over 9.5% of the sample.

Reading the germline V gene gives CDR1 SNHLY and CDR2 FYNNEI. At the junction V is shortened by 6 bases and J by 11 bases, with 19 bases in between. From its cysteine to its phenylalanine, the CDR3 spans 13 amino acids. This entry keeps only the CDR3 DNA: 39 bases, framed from base 1. The receptor comes from a human patient who received a liver transplant. Following a transplant, some T lymphocytes may have been derived from the graft donor. The sequenced sample was CD4+ T cells from blood, obtained 52 to 60 months after liver transplant. The rearrangement combines TRBV2 with TRBJ1-1; TRBD1 might be the D gene, on 5 matching bases. The CDR3 region has the sequence CASRRGLVEVAFF. The DNA reads as follows: TGTGCCAGCAGGAGGGGACTGGTCGAGGTTGCTTTCTTT.